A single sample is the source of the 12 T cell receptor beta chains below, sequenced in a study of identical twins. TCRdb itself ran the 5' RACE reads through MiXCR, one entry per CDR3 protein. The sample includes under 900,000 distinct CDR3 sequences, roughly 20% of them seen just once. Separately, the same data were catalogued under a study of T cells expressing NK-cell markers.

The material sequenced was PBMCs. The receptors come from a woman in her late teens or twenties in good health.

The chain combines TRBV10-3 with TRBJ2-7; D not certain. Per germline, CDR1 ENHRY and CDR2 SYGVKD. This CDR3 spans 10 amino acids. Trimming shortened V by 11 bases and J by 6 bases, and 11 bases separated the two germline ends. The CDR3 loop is CAPPVGEQYF. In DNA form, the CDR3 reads TGTGCCCCCCCAGTTGGCGAGCAGTACTTC.

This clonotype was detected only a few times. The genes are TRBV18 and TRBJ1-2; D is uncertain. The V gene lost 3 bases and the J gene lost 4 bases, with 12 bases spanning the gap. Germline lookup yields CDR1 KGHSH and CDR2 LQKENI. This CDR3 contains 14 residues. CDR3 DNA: TGTGCCAGCTCACCGAGGTCACAGACCTATGGCTACACCTTC. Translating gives CASSPRSQTYGYTF.

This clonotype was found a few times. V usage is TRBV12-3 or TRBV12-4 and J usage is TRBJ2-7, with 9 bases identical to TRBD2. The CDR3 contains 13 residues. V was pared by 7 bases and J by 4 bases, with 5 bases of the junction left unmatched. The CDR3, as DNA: TGTGCCAGCAAGGTTAGCGGGAGTTACGAGCAGTACTTC. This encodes CASKVSGSYEQYF.

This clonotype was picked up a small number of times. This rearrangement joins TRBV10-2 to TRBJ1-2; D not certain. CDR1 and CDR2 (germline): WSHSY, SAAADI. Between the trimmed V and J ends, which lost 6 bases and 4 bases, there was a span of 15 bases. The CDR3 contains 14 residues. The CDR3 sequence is CASRPQREFYGYTF. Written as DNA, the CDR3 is TGCGCCAGCAGACCCCAAAGAGAGTTCTATGGCTACACCTTC.

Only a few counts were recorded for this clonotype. Written as DNA, the CDR3 is TGTGCCAGCAGTTTAGGAGGGGCTAGCAAGACCCAGTACTTC. This codes for CASSLGGASKTQYF. The J gene is TRBJ2-5, the V gene TRBV12-3 or TRBV12-4; D may correspond to TRBD1 or TRBD2 (5 bases each). The V end lost 1 base, the J end lost 6 bases, and 12 bases lay between the germline ends. This CDR3 comprises 14 residues.

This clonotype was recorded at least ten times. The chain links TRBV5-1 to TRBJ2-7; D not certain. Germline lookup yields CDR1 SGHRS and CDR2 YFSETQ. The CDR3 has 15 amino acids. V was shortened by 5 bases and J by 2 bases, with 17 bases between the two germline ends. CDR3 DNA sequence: TGCGCCAGCAGTAAAGATCTTAGCTACGCCTACGAGCAGTACTTC. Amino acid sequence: CASSKDLSYAYEQYF. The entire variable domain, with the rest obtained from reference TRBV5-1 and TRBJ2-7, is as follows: KAGVTQTPRYLIKTRGQQVTLSCSPISGHRSVSWYQQTPGQGLQFLFEYFSETQRNKGNFPGRFSGRQFSNSRSEMNVSTLELGDSALYLCASSKDLSYAYEQYFGPGTRLTVT.

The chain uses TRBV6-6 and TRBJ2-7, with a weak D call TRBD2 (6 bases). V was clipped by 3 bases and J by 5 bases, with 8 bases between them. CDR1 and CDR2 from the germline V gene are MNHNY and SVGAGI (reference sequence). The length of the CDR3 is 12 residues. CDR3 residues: CASSYRRDEQYF. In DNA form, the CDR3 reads TGTGCCAGCAGTTATAGGAGGGACGAGCAGTACTTC.

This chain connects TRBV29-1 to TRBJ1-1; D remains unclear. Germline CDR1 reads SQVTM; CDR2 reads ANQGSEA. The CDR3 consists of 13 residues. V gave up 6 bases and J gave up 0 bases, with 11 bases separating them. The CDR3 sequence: CSVEGALNTEAFF. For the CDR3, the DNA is TGCAGCGTCGAGGGAGCCCTGAACACTGAAGCTTTCTTT.

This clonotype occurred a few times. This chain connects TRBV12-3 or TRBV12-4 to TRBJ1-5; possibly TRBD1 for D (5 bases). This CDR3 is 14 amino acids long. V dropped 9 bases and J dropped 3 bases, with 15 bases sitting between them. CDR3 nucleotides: TGTGCCAGTTCTAGACAGTTAGTCAATCAGCCCCAGCATTTT. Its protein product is CASSRQLVNQPQHF.

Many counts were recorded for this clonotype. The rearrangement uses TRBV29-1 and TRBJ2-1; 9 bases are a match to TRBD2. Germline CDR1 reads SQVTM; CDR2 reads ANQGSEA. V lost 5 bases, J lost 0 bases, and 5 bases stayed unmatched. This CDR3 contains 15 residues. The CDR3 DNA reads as TGCAGCGTTTCCGGGACTAGCAGCTCCTACAATGAGCAGTTCTTC. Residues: CSVSGTSSSYNEQFF.

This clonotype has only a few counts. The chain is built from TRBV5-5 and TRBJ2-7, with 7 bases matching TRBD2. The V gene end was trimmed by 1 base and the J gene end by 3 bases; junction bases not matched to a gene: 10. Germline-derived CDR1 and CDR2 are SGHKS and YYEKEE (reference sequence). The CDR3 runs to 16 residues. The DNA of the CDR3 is TGTGCCAGCAGCTTGAGGACTAGGCCGGGAAACTACGAGCAGTACTTC. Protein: CASSLRTRPGNYEQYF.

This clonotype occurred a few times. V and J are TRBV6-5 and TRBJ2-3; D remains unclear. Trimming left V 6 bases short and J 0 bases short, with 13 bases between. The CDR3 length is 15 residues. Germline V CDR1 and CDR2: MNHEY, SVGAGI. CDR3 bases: TGTGCCAGCAGCTACCTATTAATTAGCACAGATACGCAGTATTTT. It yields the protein CASSYLLISTDTQYF.